One sample yielded the 7 T cell receptor beta chains listed below, sequenced in a study of PD-L1 blockade in urothelial cancer. The data were produced by immunoSEQ multiplex PCR, yet TCRdb's version contains in-frame clones alone and is incomplete. The sample contains tens of thousands of clones, roughly four fifths of which appear only once. Noted time point: pretreatment peripheral blood. The sample consisted of PBMCs, taken around atezolizumab (anti-PD-L1) treatment. These receptors were collected from a man between 60 and 75 years old with urothelial cancer.

V and J are TRBV14 and TRBJ2-7; 10 bases fit TRBD2. This CDR3 spans 17 amino acids. The V segment lost 2 bases and the J segment 2 bases; nucleotides outside the gene matches: 9. The germline V gene encodes CDR1 SGHDN and CDR2 FVKESK. The CDR3 bases are TGTGCCAGCAGCCAACGAACAGCGGGGGGGGTAGCCTACGAGCAGTACTTC. Protein product: CASSQRTAGGVAYEQYF.

This clone was seen a handful of times. The chain is built from TRBV28 and TRBJ1-6; D is possibly TRBD1 (6 bases). The CDR3 sequence is 18 residues long. The V gene lost 2 bases and the J gene lost 1 base, with 15 bases spanning the gap. Germline-derived CDR1 and CDR2 are MDHEN and SYDVKM. CDR3 loop: CASSLSQGLGSYNSPLHF. The CDR3 DNA is TGTGCCAGCAGTTTAAGCCAGGGGTTAGGGTCCTATAATTCACCCCTCCACTTT.

V usage is TRBV9 and J usage is TRBJ1-2; D unresolved. Germline V gene lookup returns CDR1 SGDLS and CDR2 YYNGEE. Trimming shortened V by 0 bases and J by 7 bases, and 10 bases separated the two germline ends. This CDR3 comprises 13 residues. The CDR3 loop reads CASSVDSEGGYTF. The CDR3 DNA is TGTGCCAGCAGCGTAGATTCCGAGGGTGGCTACACCTTC.

The chain employs TRBV25-1 and TRBJ1-4; D gene uncertain. CDR1 is MGHDK, CDR2 SYGVNS, per germline. The CDR3 runs to 15 residues. V was pared by 2 bases and J by 7 bases, with 14 bases between. The CDR3 loop is CASSERGLIGEKLFF. The DNA for the CDR3 is TGTGCCAGCAGTGAACGTGGGCTAATCGGTGAAAAACTGTTTTTT. Based on the CDR3 plus reference TRBV25-1 and TRBJ1-4, the full variable domain is EADIYQTPRYLVIGTGKKITLECSQTMGHDKMYWYQQDPGMELHLIHYSYGVNSTEKGDLSSESTVSRIRTEHFPLTLESARPSHTSQYLCASSERGLIGEKLFFGSGTQLSVL.

This clone has a handful of counts. This rearrangement joins TRBV27 to TRBJ2-2, with 13 bases lining up with TRBD2. The CDR3 length is 22 residues. The germline CDR1 and CDR2 sequences are MNHEY and SMNVEV (reference sequence). The ends lost 2 bases at V and 0 bases at J; junction bases unmatched: 15. CDR3 in amino acids: CASSLRYDGTSGNIANTGELFF. The CDR3 nucleotides are TGTGCCAGCAGTTTACGATACGACGGGACTAGCGGGAACATCGCGAACACCGGGGAGCTGTTTTTT.

The chain has TRBV6-1 and TRBJ2-4; D is unresolved. Germline values: CDR1 MNHNS, CDR2 SASEGT. V lost 7 bases, J lost 0 bases, and 10 bases lay in between. This CDR3 has 14 residues. The CDR3 spells CASTEAIAKNIQYF. CDR3 bases: TGTGCCAGCACCGAGGCAATAGCCAAAAACATTCAGTACTTC.

This clone came up once. V gene TRBV7-9 combines with J gene TRBJ1-6; possible D gene TRBD1, 5 bases. The germline V gene encodes CDR1 SEHNR and CDR2 FQNEAQ (reference sequence). V lost 3 bases, J lost 8 bases, and 11 bases lay in between. There are 14 residues in the CDR3. The DNA of the CDR3 is TGTGCCAGCAGCTTGGTCAGGGAGGATTCACCCCTCCACTTT. It translates to CASSLVREDSPLHF.